A single T cell receptor (beta chain) is shown here with its context. This clonotype was seen many times. Its recognized antigen is unknown. No base qualities exist here, and no much larger clone lies one base off it. The data are from a study of CD8 T cells in ankylosing spondylitis (dated by TCRdb to the late 2010s). With regard to the full study: T cell receptor beta repertoires were profiled in healthy donors and ankylosing spondylitis patients so that disease-linked TCR variants could be found. In total, the full study cohort was made up of roughly 110 healthy donors and 25 ankylosing spondylitis patients. Peripheral blood samples were taken, and synovial fluid was additionally collected from ankylosing spondylitis patients.

The data were produced on an Illumina HiSeq 2500. TCR beta libraries were prepared by quantitative 5'-RACE with molecular barcodes. The source study handled its data this way. A new computational method, built on a probabilistic model of VDJ rearrangement, was used to identify disease-linked TCR variants. TCRdb applied fastp at Q25 and MiXCR to the public reads, then kept only in-frame beta chains. Rows are combined by CDR3 protein, so each entry shows the most common genes and DNA. TCRdb, rather than the study authors, made the V and J calls. The sample records 450,000 to 550,000 distinct CDR3 sequences, about 5% of which are singletons. Jointly, the top ten make up 3% to 4% of the sample. The paper's findings and limits, for the study overall: Some of the motif variants had been reported before in the synovial fluid and blood of reactive arthritis patients, a finding that suggests common disease-initiation mechanisms. A TCR beta motif of fewer than 10 highly homologous amino acid variants appeared characteristic of blood from ankylosing spondylitis patients. The disease-linked clones were reported to be significantly enriched in matched synovial fluid samples from ankylosing spondylitis patients. In peripheral blood, the disease-linked clones were found at relatively low frequencies and had a CD8+ phenotype.

This sequence originates from a male donor with ankylosing spondylitis. Sample: blood, either unsorted or a sorted T cell fraction (not recorded which).

Here the CDR3 is given as CASSLLTRDRNTEAFF. The sequenced DNA: TGTGCCAGCAGTTTGCTAACCCGGGACAGGAACACTGAAGCTTTCTTT. This sequence uses TRBV27 and TRBJ1-1; 7 bases in between match TRBD1. Including cysteine and phenylalanine, the CDR3 has 16 amino acids. The kept DNA is CDR3 alone, 48 bases in frame from the first base. The germline V gene (reference sequence) sets CDR1 to MNHEY and CDR2 to SMNVEV. After removal of 3 bases from V and 1 base from J, the junction retains 8 bases not matched to a gene.